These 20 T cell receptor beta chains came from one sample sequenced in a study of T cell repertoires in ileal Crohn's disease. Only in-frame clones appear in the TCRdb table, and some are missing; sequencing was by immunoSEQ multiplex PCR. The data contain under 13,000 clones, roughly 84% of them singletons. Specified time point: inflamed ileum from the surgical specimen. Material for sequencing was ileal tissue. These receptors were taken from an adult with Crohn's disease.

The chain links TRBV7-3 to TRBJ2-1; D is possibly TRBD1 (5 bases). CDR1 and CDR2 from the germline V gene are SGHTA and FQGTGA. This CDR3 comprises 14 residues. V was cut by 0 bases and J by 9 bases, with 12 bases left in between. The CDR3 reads CASSLTPSRGEQFF. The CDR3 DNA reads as TGTGCCAGCAGCTTAACCCCCTCTAGGGGTGAGCAGTTCTTC.

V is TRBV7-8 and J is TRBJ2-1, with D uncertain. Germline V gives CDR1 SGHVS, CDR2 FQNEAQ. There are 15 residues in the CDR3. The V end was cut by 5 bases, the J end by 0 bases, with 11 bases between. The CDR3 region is CASSPFEDSYNEQFF. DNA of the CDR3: TGTGCCAGCAGCCCCTTTGAGGACTCCTACAATGAGCAGTTCTTC.

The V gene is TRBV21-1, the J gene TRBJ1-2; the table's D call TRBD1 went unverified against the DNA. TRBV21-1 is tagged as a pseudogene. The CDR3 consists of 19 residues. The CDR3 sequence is CASSKGGHRDRGHNYGYTF. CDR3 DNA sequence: TGTGCCAGCAGCAAAGGGGGGCACCGGGACAGGGGACACAACTATGGCTACACCTTC.

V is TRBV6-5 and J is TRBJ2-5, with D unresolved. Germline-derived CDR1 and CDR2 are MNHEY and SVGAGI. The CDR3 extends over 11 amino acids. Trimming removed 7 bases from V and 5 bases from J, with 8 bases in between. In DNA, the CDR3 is TGTGCCAGCACCACAAGGGAGACCCAGTACTTC. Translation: CASTTRETQYF.

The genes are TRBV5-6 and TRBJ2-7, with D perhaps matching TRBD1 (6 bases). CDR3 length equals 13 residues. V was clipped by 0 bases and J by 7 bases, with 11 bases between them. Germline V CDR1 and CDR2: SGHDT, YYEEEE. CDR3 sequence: CASSLVGAREQYV. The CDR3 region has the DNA TGTGCCAGCAGCTTGGTGGGGGCCCGAGAGCAGTACGTC.

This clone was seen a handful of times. CDR3 in DNA: TGTGCCAGCAGCCCGGATAGTCGGGGAGTGAGCACAGATACGCAGTATTTT. Protein sequence: CASSPDSRGVSTDTQYF. V is TRBV5-6 and J is TRBJ2-3, with a possible D match to TRBD2 (5 bases). The CDR3 is made up of 17 amino acids. Germline CDR1 and CDR2: SGHDT and YYEEEE. Between the trimmed V and J ends, which lost 4 bases and 0 bases, there was a span of 18 bases.

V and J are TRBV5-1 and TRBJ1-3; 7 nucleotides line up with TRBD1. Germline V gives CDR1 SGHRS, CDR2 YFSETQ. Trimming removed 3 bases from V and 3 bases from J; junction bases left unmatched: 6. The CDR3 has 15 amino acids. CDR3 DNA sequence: TGCGCCAGCAGCTCCACAGGGGCGAGTGGAAACACCATATATTTT. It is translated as CASSSTGASGNTIYF.

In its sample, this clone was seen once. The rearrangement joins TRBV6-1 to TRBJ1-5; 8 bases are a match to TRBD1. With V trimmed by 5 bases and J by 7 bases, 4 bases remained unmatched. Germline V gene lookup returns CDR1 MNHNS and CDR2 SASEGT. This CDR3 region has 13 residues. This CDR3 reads CASSPTGEQPQHF. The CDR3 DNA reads TGTGCCAGCAGTCCGACAGGGGAACAGCCCCAGCATTTT.

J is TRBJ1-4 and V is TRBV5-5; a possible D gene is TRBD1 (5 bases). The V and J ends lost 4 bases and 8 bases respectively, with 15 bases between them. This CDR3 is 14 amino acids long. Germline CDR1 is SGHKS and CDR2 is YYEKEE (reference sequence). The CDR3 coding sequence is TGTGCCAGCAGCCCCCCTTCTCAGGGAGAAAAACTGTTTTTT. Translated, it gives CASSPPSQGEKLFF.

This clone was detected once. The CDR3, as DNA: TGTGCCAGCAGCTTAGGCCTGGGGGAGACCCAGTACTTC. Translating it yields CASSLGLGETQYF. This chain uses TRBV11-2 with TRBJ2-5; unclear D gene. The CDR3 consists of 13 residues. The germline V and J ends were trimmed by 1 base and 5 bases, with 8 bases remaining between them. The germline V gene encodes CDR1 SGHAT and CDR2 FQNNGV.

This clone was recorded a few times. CDR3 sequence: CAWSVRGSGAAFF. CDR3 nucleotide sequence: TGTGCCTGGAGTGTCAGGGGCTCAGGAGCCGCTTTCTTT. This chain connects TRBV30 to TRBJ1-1; maybe TRBD1 (6 bases). This CDR3 comprises 13 residues. The germline V gene has CDR1 GTSNPN and CDR2 SVGIG (reference sequence). Trimming stripped 0 bases from V and 11 bases from J, with 16 bases between. The full variable domain, in which reference TRBV30 and TRBJ1-1 provide the parts outside the CDR3, is SQTIHQWPATLVQPVGSPLSLECTVEGTSNPNLYWYRQAAGRGLQLLFYSVGIGQISSEVPQNLSASRPQDRQFILSSKKLLLSDSGFYLCAWSVRGSGAAFFGQGTRLTVV.

The chain's CDR3 is CASSYGDRESNEQFF. Here the CDR3 DNA reads TGTGCCAGCAGTTACGGGGACAGGGAATCCAATGAGCAGTTCTTC. The chain joins TRBV6-5 to TRBJ2-1; 9 bases align to TRBD1. Germline trimming cut 2 bases from V and 6 bases from J; bases unmatched to any gene: 5. This CDR3 comprises 15 residues. Germline lookup yields CDR1 MNHEY and CDR2 SVGAGI.

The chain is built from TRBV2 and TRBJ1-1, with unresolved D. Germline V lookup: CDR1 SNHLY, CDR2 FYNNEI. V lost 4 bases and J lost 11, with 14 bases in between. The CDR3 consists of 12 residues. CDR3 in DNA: TGTGCCAGCAGTGGTTTGATGGGTCAGGCTTTCTTT. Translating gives CASSGLMGQAFF.

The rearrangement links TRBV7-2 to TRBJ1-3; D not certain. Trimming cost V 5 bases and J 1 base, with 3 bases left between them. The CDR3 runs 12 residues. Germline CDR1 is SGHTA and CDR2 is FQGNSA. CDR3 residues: CASSPSGNTIYF. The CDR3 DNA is TGTGCCAGCAGCCCATCTGGAAACACCATATATTTT.

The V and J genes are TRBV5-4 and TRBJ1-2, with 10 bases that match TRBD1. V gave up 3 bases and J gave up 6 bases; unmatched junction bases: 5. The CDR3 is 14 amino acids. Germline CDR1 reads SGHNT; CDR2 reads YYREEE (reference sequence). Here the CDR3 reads CASSWRGQGHGYTF. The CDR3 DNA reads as TGTGCCAGCAGCTGGAGGGGACAGGGGCATGGCTACACCTTC.

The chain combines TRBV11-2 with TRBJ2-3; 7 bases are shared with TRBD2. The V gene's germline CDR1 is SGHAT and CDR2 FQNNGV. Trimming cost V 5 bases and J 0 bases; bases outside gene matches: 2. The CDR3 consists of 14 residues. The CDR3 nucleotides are TGTGCCAGCAGCCATAGCGGGAGCACAGATACGCAGTATTTT. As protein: CASSHSGSTDTQYF.

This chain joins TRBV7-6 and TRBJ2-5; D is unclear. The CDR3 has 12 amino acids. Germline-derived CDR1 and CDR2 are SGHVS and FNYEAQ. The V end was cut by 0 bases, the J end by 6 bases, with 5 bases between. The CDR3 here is CASSLAEKTQYF. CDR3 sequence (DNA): TGTGCCAGCAGCTTAGCGGAGAAGACCCAGTACTTC.

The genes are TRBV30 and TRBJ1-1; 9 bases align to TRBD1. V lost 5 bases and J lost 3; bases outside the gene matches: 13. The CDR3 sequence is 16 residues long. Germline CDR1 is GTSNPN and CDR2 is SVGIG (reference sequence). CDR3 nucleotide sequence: TGTGCCTGGGGTGAACAGGGGGCCGTCTCATACACTGAAGCTTTCTTT. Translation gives CAWGEQGAVSYTEAFF.

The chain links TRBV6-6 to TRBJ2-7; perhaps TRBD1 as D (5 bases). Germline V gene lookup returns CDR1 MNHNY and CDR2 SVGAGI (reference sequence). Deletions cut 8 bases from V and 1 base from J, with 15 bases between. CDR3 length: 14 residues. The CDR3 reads CASGPTATSYEQYF. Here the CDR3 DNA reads TGTGCCAGCGGACCGACAGCTACATCCTACGAGCAGTACTTC.

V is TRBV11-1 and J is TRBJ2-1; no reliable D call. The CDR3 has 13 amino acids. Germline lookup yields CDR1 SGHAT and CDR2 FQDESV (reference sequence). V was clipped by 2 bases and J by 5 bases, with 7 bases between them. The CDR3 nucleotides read TGTGCCAGCAGCTTACTATGGGACAATGAGCAGTTCTTC. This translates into CASSLLWDNEQFF.